This T cell receptor (beta chain) was identified in a study of response to subunit inactivated influenza vaccine. This CDR3 has 15 amino acids. CDR1 and CDR2 (germline): LGHNA, YSLEER. Trimming left V 0 bases short and J 3 bases short, with 9 bases between. TCRdb re-derived calls from the RT-PCR reads in MiXCR, one entry per CDR3 protein. Here the sample spans about 170,000 distinct CDR3 sequences, more than 10% being singletons. This clonotype was seen more than once but under ten times. These data also formed part of another study, on T cells expressing NK-cell markers. From that paper: The authors made TCR beta cDNA libraries by 5'RACE template switching. This switching added a universal primer site and UMIs. The study drew TCR beta repertoires from sorted CD3+CD56+NKG2C+, CD3+CD56+NKG2C- and CD3+CD56-NKG2C+ T cells. Sequenced donors, eight in total, included seven who were HCMV-seropositive and one who was seronegative. Topping the CD3+CD56-NKG2C+ fraction as well were these clonotypes, in four donors.

The receptor was isolated from a middle-aged man who received an inactivated influenza vaccine. The specimen comprised CD8+ T cells sorted from PBMCs, sampled less than 13 days after vaccination. This rearrangement joins TRBV4-3 to TRBJ1-3; D not resolved. In nucleotides, the CDR3 is TGCGCCAGCAGCCAAGAATCCAGGAGTGGAAACACCATATATTTT. Protein product: CASSQESRSGNTIYF.